This T cell receptor (beta chain) was retrieved from a study of cytomegalovirus exposure and HLA in healthy donors. Amplification used 60 Vbeta primers and 13 Jbeta primers. Method: immunoSEQ multiplex PCR; TCRdb's copy keeps in-frame clones and lacks some. The sample carries hundreds of thousands of clones, approximately 80% recorded once. Remarks on this clone: Its antigen remains unknown.

Trimming took off 6 bases at V and 8 bases at J, with 16 bases between the two ends. CDR3 size: 13 residues. The V gene's germline CDR1 is SNHLY and CDR2 FYNNEI. General study points: TCR beta chains numbering 150 to 200 were designated cytomegalovirus-associated. In a later analysis, TCR beta V- and J-gene trimming was associated with a missense DCLRE1C variant.

The source of this sequence is a woman aged 40 to 49 in good health and CMV-seronegative. The sequencing sample was made of PBMCs. The V gene is TRBV2, the J gene TRBJ1-1; D not resolved. The CDR3 DNA is TGTGCCAGCAGGGAGGTATCCGGTGTAGAAGCTTTCTTT. Its translation: CASREVSGVEAFF. The whole variable domain, remainder taken from reference TRBV2 and TRBJ1-1, is EPEVTQTPSHQVTQMGQEVILRCVPISNHLYFYWYRQILGQKVEFLVSFYNNEISEKSEIFDDQFSVERPDGSNFTLKIRSTKLEDSAMYFCASREVSGVEAFFGQGTRLTVV.